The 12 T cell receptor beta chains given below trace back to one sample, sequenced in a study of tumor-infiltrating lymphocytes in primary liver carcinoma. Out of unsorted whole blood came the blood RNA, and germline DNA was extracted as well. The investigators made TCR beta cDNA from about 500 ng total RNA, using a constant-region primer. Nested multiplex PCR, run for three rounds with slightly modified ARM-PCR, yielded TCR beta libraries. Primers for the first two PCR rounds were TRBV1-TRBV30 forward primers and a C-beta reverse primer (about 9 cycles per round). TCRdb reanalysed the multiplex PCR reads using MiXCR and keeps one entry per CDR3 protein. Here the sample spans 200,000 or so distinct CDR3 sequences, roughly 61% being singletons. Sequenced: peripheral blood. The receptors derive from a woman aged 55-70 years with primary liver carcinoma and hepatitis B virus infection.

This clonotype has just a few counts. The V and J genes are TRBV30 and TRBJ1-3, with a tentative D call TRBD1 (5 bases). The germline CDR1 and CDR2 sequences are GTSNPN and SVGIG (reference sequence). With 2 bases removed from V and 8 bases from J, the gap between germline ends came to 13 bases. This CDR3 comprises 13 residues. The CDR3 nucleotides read TGTGCCTGGAGTTTTCAGGGAATGGACACCATATATTTT. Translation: CAWSFQGMDTIYF.

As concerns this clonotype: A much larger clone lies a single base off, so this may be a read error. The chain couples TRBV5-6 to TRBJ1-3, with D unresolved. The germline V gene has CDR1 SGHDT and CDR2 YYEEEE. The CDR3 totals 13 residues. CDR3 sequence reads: CTSSLDDGNTIYF. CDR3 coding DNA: TGTACCAGCAGCTTGGACGATGGAAACACCATATATTTT.

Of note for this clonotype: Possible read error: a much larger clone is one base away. The CDR3 loop is CASTLSGRDLPLHF. The CDR3 region has the DNA TGTGCCAGCACCTTGTCGGGGCGGGATTTACCCCTCCACTTT. The chain combines TRBV12-3 or TRBV12-4 with TRBJ1-6, with a weak D call TRBD1 (5 bases). CDR3 length equals 14 residues. V lost 7 bases and J lost 12, with 19 bases in between.

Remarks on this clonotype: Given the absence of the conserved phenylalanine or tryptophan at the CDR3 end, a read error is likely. The CDR3 sequence is CANSYRVAKNIQYL. The CDR3 nucleotides are TGTGCCAACAGCTATCGGGTAGCCAAAAACATTCAGTACTTG. This chain joins TRBV11-3 and TRBJ2-4; D gene uncertain. The CDR3 has 14 residues. Germline V gives CDR1 SGHNT, CDR2 YENEEA.

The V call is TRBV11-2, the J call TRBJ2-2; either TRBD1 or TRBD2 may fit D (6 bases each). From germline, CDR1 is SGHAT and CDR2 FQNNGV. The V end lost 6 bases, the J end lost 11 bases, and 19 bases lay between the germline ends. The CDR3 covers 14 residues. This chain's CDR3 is CASRLLVGGGELFF. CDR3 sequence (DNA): TGTGCCAGCAGATTACTAGTCGGGGGCGGAGAGCTGTTTTTT. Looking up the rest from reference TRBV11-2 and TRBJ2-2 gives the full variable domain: EAGVAQSPRYKIIEKRQSVAFWCNPISGHATLYWYQQILGQGPKLLIQFQNNGVVDDSQLPKDRFSAERLKGVDSTLKIQPAKLEDSAVYLCASRLLVGGGELFFGEGSRLTVL.

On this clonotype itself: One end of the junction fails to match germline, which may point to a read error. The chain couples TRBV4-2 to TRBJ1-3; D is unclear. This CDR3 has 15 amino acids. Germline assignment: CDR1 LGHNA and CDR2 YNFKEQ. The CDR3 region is CDSNQDYRQGNTIYF. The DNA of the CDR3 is TGTGACAGCAACCAAGATTATAGGCAGGGAAACACCATATATTTT.

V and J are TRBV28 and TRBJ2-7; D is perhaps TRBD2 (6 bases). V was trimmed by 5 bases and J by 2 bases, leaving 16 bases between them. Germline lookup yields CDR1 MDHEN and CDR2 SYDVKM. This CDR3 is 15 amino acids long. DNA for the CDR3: TGTGCCAGCAGTATCCAATCTAGCGCTACCTACGAGCAGTACTTC. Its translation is CASSIQSSATYEQYF.

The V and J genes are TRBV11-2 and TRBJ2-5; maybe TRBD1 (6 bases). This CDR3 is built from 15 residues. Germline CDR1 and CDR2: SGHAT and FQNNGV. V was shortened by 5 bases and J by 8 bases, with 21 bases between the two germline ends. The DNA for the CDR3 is TGTGCCAGCAGCCCCCGGTCAGCCCCAGGGGTCACCCAGTACTTC. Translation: CASSPRSAPGVTQYF.

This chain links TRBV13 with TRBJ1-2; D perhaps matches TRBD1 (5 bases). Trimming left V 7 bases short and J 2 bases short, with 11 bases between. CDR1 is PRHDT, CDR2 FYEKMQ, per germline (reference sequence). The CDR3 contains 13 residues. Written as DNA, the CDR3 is TGTGCCAGCAACTCACAGGAGAACTATGGCTACACCTTC. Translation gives CASNSQENYGYTF.

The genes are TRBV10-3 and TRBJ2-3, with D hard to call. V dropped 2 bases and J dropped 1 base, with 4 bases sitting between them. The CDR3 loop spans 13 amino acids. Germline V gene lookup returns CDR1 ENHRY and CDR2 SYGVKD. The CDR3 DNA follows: TGTGCCATCAGTGAGCTCCGCACAGATACGCAGTATTTT. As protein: CAISELRTDTQYF.

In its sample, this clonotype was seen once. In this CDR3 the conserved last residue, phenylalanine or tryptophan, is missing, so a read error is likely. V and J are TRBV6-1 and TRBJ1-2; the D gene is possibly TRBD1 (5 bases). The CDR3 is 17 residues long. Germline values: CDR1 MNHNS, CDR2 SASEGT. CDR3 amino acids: CTSSEIGIGRGVNGYTL. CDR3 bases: TGTACCAGCAGTGAAATCGGGATCGGGAGGGGAGTCAATGGCTACACCTTA.

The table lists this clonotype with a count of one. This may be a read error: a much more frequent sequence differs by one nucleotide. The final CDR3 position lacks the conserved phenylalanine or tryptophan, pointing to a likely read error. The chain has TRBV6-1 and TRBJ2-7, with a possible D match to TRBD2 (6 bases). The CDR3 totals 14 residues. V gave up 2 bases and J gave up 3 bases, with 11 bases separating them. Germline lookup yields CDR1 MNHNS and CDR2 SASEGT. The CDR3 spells CASSEIRTNYEQYL. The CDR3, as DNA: TGTGCCAGCAGTGAAATAAGGACTAACTACGAGCAGTACTTA.